This paragraph covers one T cell receptor beta chain sequence. In the authors' workflow: Amplification of reference gene primers provided the estimated nucleated cell counts. The assay was immunoSEQ multiplex PCR, and TCRdb's table has in-frame clones only and misses some. For V, J and clone size, that table is used; D and trimming come from the DNA. The data show about 220,000 clones, with less than 90% seen just once and 15% to 20% held by the top ten. The data originate from a study of blood T cell repertoires in COVID-19. The receptor was derived from a man between 25 and 39 years old with active or convalescent COVID-19. Material: peripheral blood.

CDR3: CASSSAGGHEQYF. The DNA for the CDR3 is TGTGCCAGCAGTTCCGCAGGGGGCCACGAGCAGTACTTC. The chain links TRBV6-6 to TRBJ2-7; the match to TRBD1 covers 8 bases. V shed 4 bases, J shed 5 bases, and the junction held 4 bases outside the gene matches. Germline CDR1 and CDR2: MNHNY and SVGAGI (reference sequence). The CDR3 length is 13 residues.